A selection of T cell receptor beta chains follows, all from one sample in a study of blood T cells in healthy people across ages. Using its own MiXCR run on the 5' RACE reads, TCRdb lists one record per CDR3 protein. The repertoire holds some 860,000 distinct CDR3 sequences, 45% to 70% seen once, with around 25% in the top ten. Sequenced material: blood. These receptors all come from a man aged 35-49 years in good health. Each CDR3 is given with its conserved first and last residue. The D gene is left open where the match is weak. Size tells how often a clone was seen (once, few, many) or the class of an expanded clone, and some rows leave it out.

D: -
V: TRBV29-1
J: TRBJ2-7
size: -
CDR3: CSVEIGTPSEQYF
DNA: TGCAGCGTTGAAATTGGGACCCCCAGCGAGCAGTACTTC

D: TRBD2
V: TRBV15
J: TRBJ2-1
size: few
CDR3: CATSPGGQNEQFF
DNA: TGTGCCACCAGCCCGGGGGGGCAAAATGAGCAGTTCTTC

D: -
V: TRBV6-2/TRBV6-3
J: TRBJ1-2
size: once
CDR3: CASSRPIQDSYDYTF
DNA: TGTGCCAGCAGTCGCCCCATTCAGGACAGCTATGACTACACCTTC

D: -
V: TRBV6-6
J: TRBJ1-4
size: -
CDR3: CACSFPDSEKLFF
DNA: TGTGCCTGCAGTTTCCCCGACAGTGAAAAACTGTTTTTT

D: -
V: TRBV6-1
J: TRBJ2-7
size: few
CDR3: CASSTGPSYEQYF
DNA: TGTGCCAGCAGTACGGGACCGAGTTACGAGCAGTACTTC

D: -
V: TRBV4-1
J: TRBJ2-4
size: -
CDR3: CASSSFLTENIQYF
DNA: TGCGCCAGCTCCTCTTTCTTGACAGAAAACATTCAGTACTTC

D: TRBD1
V: TRBV7-9
J: TRBJ1-4
size: few
CDR3: CASSSPGGNEKLFF
DNA: TGTGCCAGCAGCTCCCCAGGGGGGAATGAAAAACTGTTTTTT

D: TRBD2
V: TRBV29-1
J: TRBJ2-1
size: few
CDR3: CSVGTSGRKKGNEQFF
DNA: TGCAGCGTGGGGACTAGCGGGAGGAAAAAGGGAAATGAGCAGTTCTTC

D: TRBD1
V: TRBV28
J: TRBJ1-2
size: -
CDR3: CASSPLTLDRGELYGYTF
DNA: TGTGCCAGCAGTCCGCTAACCCTAGACAGGGGGGAACTCTATGGCTACACCTTC

D: -
V: TRBV7-9
J: TRBJ2-5
size: -
CDR3: CASSETVRGSQETQYF
DNA: TGTGCCAGCAGCGAGACCGTGAGGGGGAGCCAAGAGACCCAGTACTTC

D: TRBD1
V: TRBV10-3
J: TRBJ2-5
size: many
CDR3: CAMGTGVRETQYF
DNA: TGTGCCATGGGGACAGGGGTTCGAGAGACCCAGTACTTC

D: -
V: TRBV10-3
J: TRBJ2-7
size: -
CDR3: CAISVEDLRSSYEQYF
DNA: TGTGCCATCAGTGTAGAGGACCTGCGGAGCTCCTACGAGCAGTACTTC

D: -
V: TRBV7-2
J: TRBJ2-3
size: -
CDR3: CASSLYEKRGAGSRTDTQYF
DNA: TGTGCCAGCAGCTTGTACGAAAAGAGAGGGGCGGGGTCCCGCACAGATACGCAGTATTTT

D: -
V: TRBV13
J: TRBJ2-7
size: many
CDR3: CASSRLTGLRDVSYEQYF
DNA: TGTGCCAGCAGTAGACTCACAGGGCTGCGGGACGTCTCCTACGAGCAGTACTTC

D: -
V: TRBV11-2
J: TRBJ2-5
size: -
CDR3: CASSLVGRRRGETQYF
DNA: TGTGCCAGCAGCTTAGTCGGTCGGCGGAGGGGGGAGACCCAGTACTTC

D: TRBD2
V: TRBV5-1
J: TRBJ2-5
size: -
CDR3: CASSGGGAQETQYF
DNA: TGCGCCAGCAGCGGCGGGGGAGCCCAAGAGACCCAGTACTTC

D: TRBD2
V: TRBV11-3
J: TRBJ2-7
size: -
CDR3: CASSPPGTSVAYF
DNA: TGTGCCAGCAGCCCACCCGGGACTAGCGTTGCGTACTTC

D: TRBD1
V: TRBV28
J: TRBJ2-7
size: -
CDR3: CASSLRGQRPYEQYF
DNA: TGTGCCAGCAGTTTAAGGGGACAGAGGCCCTACGAGCAGTACTTC

D: -
V: TRBV3-1
J: TRBJ1-2
size: few
CDR3: CASSQNQGIGGYTF
DNA: TGTGCCAGCAGCCAGAACCAGGGGATCGGCGGCTACACCTTC

D: -
V: TRBV5-1
J: TRBJ2-5
size: few
CDR3: CASSRERETQYF
DNA: TGCGCCAGCAGCAGGGAGCGAGAGACCCAGTACTTC

D: -
V: TRBV12-3/TRBV12-4
J: TRBJ1-2
size: -
CDR3: CASSELQTSDYGYTF
DNA: TGTGCCAGCAGCGAACTACAGACTAGTGACTATGGCTACACCTTC

D: -
V: TRBV6-5
J: TRBJ2-7
size: -
CDR3: CASSSDVGSYEQYF
DNA: TGTGCCAGCAGTTCCGACGTGGGGTCCTACGAGCAGTACTTC